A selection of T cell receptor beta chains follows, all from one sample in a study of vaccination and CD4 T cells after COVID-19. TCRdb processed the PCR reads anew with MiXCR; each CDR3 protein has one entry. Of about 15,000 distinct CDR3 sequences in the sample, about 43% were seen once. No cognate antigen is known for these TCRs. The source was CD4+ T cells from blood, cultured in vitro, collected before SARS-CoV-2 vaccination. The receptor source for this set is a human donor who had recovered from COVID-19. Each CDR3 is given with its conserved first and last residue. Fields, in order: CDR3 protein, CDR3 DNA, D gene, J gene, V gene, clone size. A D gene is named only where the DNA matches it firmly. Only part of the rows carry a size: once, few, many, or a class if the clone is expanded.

CDR3 protein: CASSSQDSRREQYF; CDR3 DNA: TGTGCCAGTAGTTCCCAGGACAGTCGGCGGGAGCAGTACTTC; D gene: NA; J gene: TRBJ2-7; V gene: TRBV19; clone size: NA
CDR3 protein: CASSLTSGTDTQYF; CDR3 DNA: TGTGCCAGCAGTTTGACTAGCGGCACAGATACGCAGTATTTT; D gene: TRBD2; J gene: TRBJ2-3; V gene: TRBV12-3/TRBV12-4; clone size: NA
CDR3 protein: CASSRSGGDTGELFF; CDR3 DNA: TGTGCCAGCTCACGAAGCGGAGGGGACACCGGGGAGCTGTTTTTT; D gene: NA; J gene: TRBJ2-2; V gene: TRBV18; clone size: NA
CDR3 protein: CASSGDSTDTQYF; CDR3 DNA: TGTGCCAGCAGTGGGGACAGCACAGATACGCAGTATTTT; D gene: NA; J gene: TRBJ2-3; V gene: TRBV6-4; clone size: NA
CDR3 protein: CASSVLDVNYGYTF; CDR3 DNA: TGTGCCAGCAGTGTCCTAGATGTAAACTATGGCTACACCTTC; D gene: NA; J gene: TRBJ1-2; V gene: TRBV2; clone size: few
CDR3 protein: CASSFLGSPLHF; CDR3 DNA: TGTGCCAGCAGTTTTCTGGGTTCACCCCTCCACTTT; D gene: NA; J gene: TRBJ1-6; V gene: TRBV28; clone size: NA
CDR3 protein: CSASELTEYQETQYF; CDR3 DNA: TGCAGTGCAAGCGAGCTGACAGAGTACCAAGAGACCCAGTACTTC; D gene: NA; J gene: TRBJ2-5; V gene: TRBV20-1; clone size: NA
CDR3 protein: CASSPRRLAEETQYF; CDR3 DNA: TGTGCCAGCAGTCCCCGTAGACTAGCGGAGGAGACCCAGTACTTC; D gene: TRBD2; J gene: TRBJ2-5; V gene: TRBV7-9; clone size: NA
CDR3 protein: CASSKAPLLAGVVEQYF; CDR3 DNA: TGTGCCAGCAGCAAAGCTCCTCTACTAGCGGGAGTTGTAGAGCAGTACTTC; D gene: NA; J gene: TRBJ2-7; V gene: TRBV21-1; clone size: NA
CDR3 protein: CSASTVLNTEAFF; CDR3 DNA: TGCAGTGCTAGTACCGTACTGAACACTGAAGCTTTCTTT; D gene: NA; J gene: TRBJ1-1; V gene: TRBV20-1; clone size: few
CDR3 protein: CASSVGDTQYF; CDR3 DNA: TGTGCCAGTAGTGTCGGAGATACGCAGTATTTT; D gene: NA; J gene: TRBJ2-3; V gene: TRBV19; clone size: few
CDR3 protein: CASSGPEEYLYEQYF; CDR3 DNA: TGTGCCAGCAGTGGCCCTGAAGAGTACCTCTACGAGCAGTACTTC; D gene: NA; J gene: TRBJ2-7; V gene: TRBV25-1; clone size: NA
CDR3 protein: CASSQLGTVQETQYF; CDR3 DNA: TGCGCCAGCAGCCAACTGGGGACAGTTCAAGAGACCCAGTACTTC; D gene: TRBD1; J gene: TRBJ2-5; V gene: TRBV5-1; clone size: once
CDR3 protein: CSARDGPEQYF; CDR3 DNA: TGCAGTGCTAGAGATGGGCCCGAGCAGTACTTC; D gene: NA; J gene: TRBJ2-7; V gene: TRBV20-1; clone size: once
CDR3 protein: CASSRSRVGYEQYF; CDR3 DNA: TGTGCCAGCAGCCGGTCTAGAGTTGGGTACGAGCAGTACTTC; D gene: NA; J gene: TRBJ2-7; V gene: TRBV12-3/TRBV12-4; clone size: few
CDR3 protein: CSARSNTGELFF; CDR3 DNA: TGCAGTGCAAGGTCGAACACCGGGGAGCTGTTTTTT; D gene: NA; J gene: TRBJ2-2; V gene: TRBV20-1; clone size: few
CDR3 protein: CASSLGGLWDSPLHF; CDR3 DNA: TGTGCCAGCAGCTTAGGGGGACTTTGGGATTCACCCCTCCACTTT; D gene: NA; J gene: TRBJ1-6; V gene: TRBV5-5; clone size: few
CDR3 protein: CSASRRRGDNTGELFF; CDR3 DNA: TGCAGTGCTAGTCGGAGGCGGGGAGACAACACCGGGGAGCTGTTTTTT; D gene: NA; J gene: TRBJ2-2; V gene: TRBV20-1; clone size: NA
CDR3 protein: CSASPPLYGYTF; CDR3 DNA: TGCAGTGCTAGCCCCCCCCTCTATGGCTACACCTTC; D gene: NA; J gene: TRBJ1-2; V gene: TRBV20-1; clone size: NA
CDR3 protein: CASKLRGYSNQPQHF; CDR3 DNA: TGTGCCAGCAAATTAAGGGGTTATAGCAATCAGCCCCAGCATTTT; D gene: NA; J gene: TRBJ1-5; V gene: TRBV6-1; clone size: NA
CDR3 protein: CASSLTSGNYEQYF; CDR3 DNA: TGTGCCAGCAGCTTAACTAGCGGGAACTACGAGCAGTACTTC; D gene: TRBD2; J gene: TRBJ2-7; V gene: TRBV11-2; clone size: NA
CDR3 protein: CASSGPQGPTNQPQHF; CDR3 DNA: TGTGCCAGCAGTGGGCCCCAGGGGCCTACCAATCAGCCCCAGCATTTT; D gene: NA; J gene: TRBJ1-5; V gene: TRBV6-1; clone size: NA
CDR3 protein: CASSYDRTSGQETQYF; CDR3 DNA: TGTGCCAGCAGTTACGATCGGACTAGCGGACAAGAGACCCAGTACTTC; D gene: TRBD2; J gene: TRBJ2-5; V gene: TRBV6-5; clone size: NA
CDR3 protein: CASSGDRNQPQHF; CDR3 DNA: TGTGCCAGCAGTGGGGACAGGAATCAGCCCCAGCATTTT; D gene: TRBD1; J gene: TRBJ1-5; V gene: TRBV6-1; clone size: few
CDR3 protein: CASTTLGSSTDTQYF; CDR3 DNA: TGCGCCAGCACGACTCTAGGGTCTTCCACAGATACGCAGTATTTT; D gene: NA; J gene: TRBJ2-3; V gene: TRBV5-1; clone size: NA
CDR3 protein: CASSSRDGMVDTQYF; CDR3 DNA: TGTGCCAGTAGTAGCCGGGACGGGATGGTAGATACGCAGTATTTT; D gene: NA; J gene: TRBJ2-3; V gene: TRBV19; clone size: few
CDR3 protein: CASSSGLRRSPLHF; CDR3 DNA: TGTGCCAGCAGTTCGGGGCTTCGGCGGTCACCCCTCCACTTT; D gene: NA; J gene: TRBJ1-6; V gene: TRBV12-3/TRBV12-4; clone size: NA
CDR3 protein: CASSLALGTEAFF; CDR3 DNA: TGTGCCAGCAGCTTAGCGCTTGGCACTGAAGCTTTCTTT; D gene: NA; J gene: TRBJ1-1; V gene: TRBV7-9; clone size: NA
CDR3 protein: CATSDLRGNQETQYF; CDR3 DNA: TGTGCCACCAGTGATTTGCGAGGAAACCAAGAGACCCAGTACTTC; D gene: NA; J gene: TRBJ2-5; V gene: TRBV24-1; clone size: NA
CDR3 protein: CASKRLAGQETQYF; CDR3 DNA: TGTGCCAGCAAACGACTAGCGGGGCAAGAGACCCAGTACTTC; D gene: TRBD2; J gene: TRBJ2-5; V gene: TRBV6-1; clone size: NA
CDR3 protein: CASSSTSAMSGANVLTF; CDR3 DNA: TGCGCCAGCAGCTCTACTAGCGCGATGTCTGGGGCCAACGTCCTGACTTTC; D gene: TRBD2; J gene: TRBJ2-6; V gene: TRBV5-1; clone size: NA
CDR3 protein: CAWMQDRETQYF; CDR3 DNA: TGTGCCTGGATGCAGGACCGGGAGACCCAGTACTTC; D gene: NA; J gene: TRBJ2-5; V gene: TRBV30; clone size: NA
CDR3 protein: CAISGRDSTEAFF; CDR3 DNA: TGTGCCATCAGTGGCCGGGACAGCACTGAAGCTTTCTTT; D gene: TRBD1; J gene: TRBJ1-1; V gene: TRBV10-3; clone size: few
CDR3 protein: CASSLVAAGNYGYTF; CDR3 DNA: TGTGCCAGCAGCTTGGTGGCCGCAGGGAACTATGGCTACACCTTC; D gene: NA; J gene: TRBJ1-2; V gene: TRBV5-4; clone size: few
CDR3 protein: CATSGFQGPDQPQHF; CDR3 DNA: TGTGCCACCAGCGGATTCCAGGGGCCAGATCAGCCCCAGCATTTT; D gene: NA; J gene: TRBJ1-5; V gene: TRBV15; clone size: NA
CDR3 protein: CSASAGNSYSNQPQHF; CDR3 DNA: TGCAGTGCTAGCGCAGGGAACTCTTATAGCAATCAGCCCCAGCATTTT; D gene: NA; J gene: TRBJ1-5; V gene: TRBV20-1; clone size: NA
CDR3 protein: CATYRGRYEQFF; CDR3 DNA: TGCGCCACCTACAGGGGAAGGTATGAGCAGTTCTTC; D gene: TRBD1; J gene: TRBJ2-1; V gene: TRBV10-1; clone size: NA
CDR3 protein: CATSRDTGANVLTF; CDR3 DNA: TGTGCCACCAGCAGAGATACTGGGGCCAACGTCCTGACTTTC; D gene: NA; J gene: TRBJ2-6; V gene: TRBV15; clone size: NA
CDR3 protein: CASTGKYSNQPQHF; CDR3 DNA: TGTGCCAGCACAGGGAAATATAGCAATCAGCCCCAGCATTTT; D gene: NA; J gene: TRBJ1-5; V gene: TRBV6-1; clone size: few
CDR3 protein: CSAGPANVLTF; CDR3 DNA: TGCAGTGCCGGGCCGGCCAACGTCCTGACTTTC; D gene: NA; J gene: TRBJ2-6; V gene: TRBV20-1; clone size: few
CDR3 protein: CASSPAGSKRAFF; CDR3 DNA: TGTGCCAGCAGTCCAGCCGGGTCGAAGAGGGCTTTCTTT; D gene: NA; J gene: TRBJ1-1; V gene: TRBV27; clone size: NA
CDR3 protein: CASSEFRAGELFF; CDR3 DNA: TGCGCCAGCAGTGAGTTTAGGGCCGGGGAGCTGTTTTTT; D gene: NA; J gene: TRBJ2-2; V gene: TRBV10-1; clone size: NA
CDR3 protein: CASSTILGRPYGYTF; CDR3 DNA: TGTGCCAGTAGTACAATTCTGGGGCGACCCTATGGCTACACCTTC; D gene: NA; J gene: TRBJ1-2; V gene: TRBV19; clone size: NA
CDR3 protein: CASSWTGPFEEQYF; CDR3 DNA: TGCGCCAGCAGCTGGACAGGACCTTTTGAAGAGCAGTACTTC; D gene: TRBD1; J gene: TRBJ2-7; V gene: TRBV5-1; clone size: few
CDR3 protein: CASSLERRGGYGYTF; CDR3 DNA: TGTGCCAGCAGCTTAGAACGGAGGGGGGGATATGGCTACACCTTC; D gene: NA; J gene: TRBJ1-2; V gene: TRBV11-2; clone size: NA
CDR3 protein: CASSRGERYEQYF; CDR3 DNA: TGTGCCAGCAGCCGCGGGGAACGCTACGAGCAGTACTTC; D gene: NA; J gene: TRBJ2-7; V gene: TRBV12-3/TRBV12-4; clone size: NA
CDR3 protein: CASKAVISTDTQYF; CDR3 DNA: TGTGCCAGCAAGGCGGTCATAAGCACAGATACGCAGTATTTT; D gene: NA; J gene: TRBJ2-3; V gene: TRBV2; clone size: few
CDR3 protein: CASSPAGTSGSTDTQYF; CDR3 DNA: TGCGCCAGCAGTCCCGCCGGGACTAGCGGGAGCACAGATACGCAGTATTTT; D gene: TRBD2; J gene: TRBJ2-3; V gene: TRBV10-1; clone size: NA
CDR3 protein: CSARKGGRTTDTQYF; CDR3 DNA: TGCAGTGCTAGAAAAGGGGGTCGGACCACAGATACGCAGTATTTT; D gene: NA; J gene: TRBJ2-3; V gene: TRBV20-1; clone size: NA
CDR3 protein: CASSYSGTSFENEQFF; CDR3 DNA: TGTGCCAGCAGTTACTCCGGGACTAGCTTTGAGAATGAGCAGTTCTTC; D gene: TRBD2; J gene: TRBJ2-1; V gene: TRBV6-5; clone size: NA